The clone carrying this T cell receptor beta chain was detected only once. Its specificity is unknown. This sample was taken from a study of CD4 T cells in relation to SARS-CoV-2 and coronaviruses. V shed 0 bases and J shed 6 bases, with 10 bases lying between them. The CDR3 is 14 residues long. Germline CDR1 and CDR2: SGDLS and YYNGEE. Profiled with immunoSEQ multiplex PCR; TCRdb holds only in-frame clones, not every one. The table has some 40,000 clones, more than 70% seen once; the top ten hold 4.5%. The specimen sequenced was naive CD4+ T cells from PBMCs, cultured in vitro. Specified subset: naive CD4+ T cells isolated by negative enrichment. This receptor was taken from an adult with COVID-19. The J gene is TRBJ2-4, the V gene TRBV9, with no clear D. In DNA, the CDR3 is TGTGCCAGCAGCGTAGACCCGTCCAGAAACATTCAGTACTTC. This gives the protein CASSVDPSRNIQYF.